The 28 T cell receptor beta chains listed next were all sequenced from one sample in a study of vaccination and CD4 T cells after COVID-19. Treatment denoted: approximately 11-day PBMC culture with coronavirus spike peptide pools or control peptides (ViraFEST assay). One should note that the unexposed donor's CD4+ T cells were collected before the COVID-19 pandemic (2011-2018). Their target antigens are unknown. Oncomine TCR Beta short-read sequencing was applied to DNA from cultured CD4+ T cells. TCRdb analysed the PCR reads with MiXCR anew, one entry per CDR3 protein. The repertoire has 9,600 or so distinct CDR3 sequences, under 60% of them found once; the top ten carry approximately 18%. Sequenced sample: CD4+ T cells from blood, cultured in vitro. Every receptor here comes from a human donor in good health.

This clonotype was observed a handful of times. The CDR3 nucleotides are TGCAGTGCTAAAGGACAGGGGAGTAACACTGAAGCTTTCTTT. Translating it yields CSAKGQGSNTEAFF. The rearrangement joins TRBV20-1 to TRBJ1-1; TRBD1 aligns across 9 bases. Trimming took 4 bases from V and 2 from J; bases not matched to a gene: 5. CDR1 is DFQATT, CDR2 SNEGSKA, per germline (reference sequence). The CDR3 sequence is 14 residues long.

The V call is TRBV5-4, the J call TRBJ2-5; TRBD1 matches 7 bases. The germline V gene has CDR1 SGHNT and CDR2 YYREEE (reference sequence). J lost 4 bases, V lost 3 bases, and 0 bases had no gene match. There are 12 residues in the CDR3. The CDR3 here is CASSSGGETQYF. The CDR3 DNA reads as TGTGCCAGCAGCTCAGGGGGAGAGACCCAGTACTTC.

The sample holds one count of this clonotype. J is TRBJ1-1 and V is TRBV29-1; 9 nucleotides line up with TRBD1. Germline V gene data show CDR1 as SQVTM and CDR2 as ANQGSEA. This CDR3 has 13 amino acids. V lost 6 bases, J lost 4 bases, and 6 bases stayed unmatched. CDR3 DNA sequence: TGCAGCGTACTGACAGGGGGGGGCACTGAAGCTTTCTTT. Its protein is CSVLTGGGTEAFF.

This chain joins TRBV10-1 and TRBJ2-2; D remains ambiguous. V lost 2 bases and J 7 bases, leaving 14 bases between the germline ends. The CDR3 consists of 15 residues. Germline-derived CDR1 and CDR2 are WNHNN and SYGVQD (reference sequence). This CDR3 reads CASSEKLVGVGELFF. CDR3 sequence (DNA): TGCGCCAGCAGTGAGAAACTGGTTGGGGTCGGGGAGCTGTTTTTT.

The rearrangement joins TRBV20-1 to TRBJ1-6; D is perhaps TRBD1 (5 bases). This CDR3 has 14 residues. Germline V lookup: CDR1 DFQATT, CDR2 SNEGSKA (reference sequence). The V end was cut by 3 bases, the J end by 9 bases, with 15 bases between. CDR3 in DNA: TGCAGTGCTAGGACAACAGGAAGTTCTTCACCCCTCCACTTT. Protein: CSARTTGSSSPLHF.

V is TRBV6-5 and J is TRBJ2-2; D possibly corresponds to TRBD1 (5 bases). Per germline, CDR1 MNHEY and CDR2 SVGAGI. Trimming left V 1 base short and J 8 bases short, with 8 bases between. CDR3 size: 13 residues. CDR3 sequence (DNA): TGTGCCAGCAGTTACTTAGGGGCAGGGGAGCTGTTTTTT. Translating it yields CASSYLGAGELFF.

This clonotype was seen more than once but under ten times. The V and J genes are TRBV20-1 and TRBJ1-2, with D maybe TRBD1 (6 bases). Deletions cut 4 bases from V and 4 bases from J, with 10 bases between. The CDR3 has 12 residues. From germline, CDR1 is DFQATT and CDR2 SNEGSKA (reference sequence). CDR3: CSATRGGYGYTF. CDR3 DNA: TGCAGTGCTACCAGGGGTGGCTATGGCTACACCTTC.

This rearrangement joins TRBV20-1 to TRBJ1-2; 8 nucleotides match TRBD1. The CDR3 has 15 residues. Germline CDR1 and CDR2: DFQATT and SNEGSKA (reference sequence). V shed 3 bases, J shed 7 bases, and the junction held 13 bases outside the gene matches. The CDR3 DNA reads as TGCAGTGCTAGGAGGGGGGCAGGGGGCTCTTCTGGCTACACCTTC. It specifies CSARRGAGGSSGYTF.

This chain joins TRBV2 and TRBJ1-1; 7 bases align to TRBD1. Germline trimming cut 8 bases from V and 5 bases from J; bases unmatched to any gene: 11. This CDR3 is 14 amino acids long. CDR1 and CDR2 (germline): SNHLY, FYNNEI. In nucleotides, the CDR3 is TGTGCCAGCTCCGAGGGACAGCGGGAGACTGAAGCTTTCTTT. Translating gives CASSEGQRETEAFF.

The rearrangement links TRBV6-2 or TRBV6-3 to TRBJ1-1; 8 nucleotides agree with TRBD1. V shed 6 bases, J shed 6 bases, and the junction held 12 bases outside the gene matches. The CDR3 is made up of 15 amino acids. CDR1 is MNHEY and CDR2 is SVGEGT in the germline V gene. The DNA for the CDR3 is TGTGCCAGCAGACAATCGACAGGGGTTGCCGCTGAAGCTTTCTTT. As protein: CASRQSTGVAAEAFF.

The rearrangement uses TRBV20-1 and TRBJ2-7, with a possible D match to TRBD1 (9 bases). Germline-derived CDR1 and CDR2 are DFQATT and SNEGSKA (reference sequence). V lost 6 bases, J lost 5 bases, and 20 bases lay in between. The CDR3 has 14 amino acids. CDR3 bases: TGCAGTGCCCGGGGGGGGACAGGGAGGCACGAGCAGTACTTC. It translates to CSARGGTGRHEQYF.

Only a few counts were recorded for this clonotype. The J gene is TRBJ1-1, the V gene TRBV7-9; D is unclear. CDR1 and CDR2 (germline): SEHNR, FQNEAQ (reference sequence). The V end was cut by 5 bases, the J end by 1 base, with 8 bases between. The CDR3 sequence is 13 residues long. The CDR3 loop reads CASSPDGNTEAFF. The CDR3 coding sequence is TGTGCCAGCAGCCCGGACGGGAACACTGAAGCTTTCTTT.

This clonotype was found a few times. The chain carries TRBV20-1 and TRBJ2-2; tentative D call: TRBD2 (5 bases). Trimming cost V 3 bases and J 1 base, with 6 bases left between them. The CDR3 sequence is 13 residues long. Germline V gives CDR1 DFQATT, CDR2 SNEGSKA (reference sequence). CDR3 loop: CSASGMNTGELFF. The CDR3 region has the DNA TGCAGTGCTAGCGGGATGAACACCGGGGAGCTGTTTTTT.

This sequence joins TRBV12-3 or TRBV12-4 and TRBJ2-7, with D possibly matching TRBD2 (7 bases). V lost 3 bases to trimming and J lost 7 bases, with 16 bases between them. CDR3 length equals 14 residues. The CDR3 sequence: CASSFFGGQEEQYF. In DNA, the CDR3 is TGTGCCAGCAGTTTTTTCGGGGGGCAGGAAGAGCAGTACTTC.

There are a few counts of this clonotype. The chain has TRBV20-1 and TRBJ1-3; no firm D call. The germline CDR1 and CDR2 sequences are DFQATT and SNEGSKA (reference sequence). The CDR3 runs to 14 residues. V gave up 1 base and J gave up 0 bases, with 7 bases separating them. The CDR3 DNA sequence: TGCAGTGCTAGAGGACTGTTCTCTGGAAACACCATATATTTT. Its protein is CSARGLFSGNTIYF.

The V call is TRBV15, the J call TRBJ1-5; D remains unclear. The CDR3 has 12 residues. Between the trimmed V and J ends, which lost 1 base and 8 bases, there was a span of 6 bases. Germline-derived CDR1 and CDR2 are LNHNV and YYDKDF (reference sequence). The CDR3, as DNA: TGTGCCACCAGCAGAGGACGGGAGCCCCAGCATTTT. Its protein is CATSRGREPQHF.

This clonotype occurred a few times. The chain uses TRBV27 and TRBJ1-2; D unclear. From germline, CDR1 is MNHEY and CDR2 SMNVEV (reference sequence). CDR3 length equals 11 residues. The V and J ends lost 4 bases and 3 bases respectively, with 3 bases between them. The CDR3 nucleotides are TGTGCCAGCAGTTGGGACTATGGCTACACCTTC. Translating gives CASSWDYGYTF.

The CDR3 bases are TGTGCCAGCAGTGAAGCCCTAAAGCCCCTAGGCCTGAGCTCCTATAATTCACCCCTCCACTTT. Translating gives CASSEALKPLGLSSYNSPLHF. The V gene is TRBV2, the J gene TRBJ1-6; no clear D. V was clipped by 0 bases and J by 0 bases, with 21 bases between them. There are 21 residues in the CDR3. Germline V gene sequence: CDR1 SNHLY, CDR2 FYNNEI.

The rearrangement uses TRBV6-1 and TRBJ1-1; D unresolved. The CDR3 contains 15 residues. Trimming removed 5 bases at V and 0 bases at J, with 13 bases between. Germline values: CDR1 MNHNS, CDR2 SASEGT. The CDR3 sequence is CASSPNVGLNTEAFF. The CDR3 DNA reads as TGTGCCAGCAGTCCTAATGTAGGCCTGAACACTGAAGCTTTCTTT.

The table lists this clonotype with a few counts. The CDR3 DNA reads as TGTGCCAGCAGCTCCCCAGGGGGCAGGGCCCCTTCTGGAAACACCATATATTTT. Its translation is CASSSPGGRAPSGNTIYF. The genes are TRBV7-9 and TRBJ1-3; TRBD1 matches 8 bases. Germline V gene data show CDR1 as SEHNR and CDR2 as FQNEAQ (reference sequence). J lost 1 base, V lost 4 bases, and 12 bases had no gene match. The CDR3 spans 18 residues.

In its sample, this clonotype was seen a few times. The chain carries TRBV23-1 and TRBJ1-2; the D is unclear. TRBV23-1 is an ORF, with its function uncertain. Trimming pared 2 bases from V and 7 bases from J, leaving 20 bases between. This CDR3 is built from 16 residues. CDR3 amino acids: CASSQQRGREEGGYTF. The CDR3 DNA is TGCGCCAGCAGTCAACAGCGAGGGAGGGAGGAGGGTGGCTACACCTTC.

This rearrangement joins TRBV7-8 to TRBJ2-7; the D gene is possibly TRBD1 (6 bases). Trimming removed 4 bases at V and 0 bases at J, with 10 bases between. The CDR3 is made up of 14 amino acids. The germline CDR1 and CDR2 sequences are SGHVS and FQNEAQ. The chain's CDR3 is CASSSTGFSYEQYF. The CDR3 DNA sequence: TGTGCCAGCAGCTCCACAGGGTTCTCCTACGAGCAGTACTTC. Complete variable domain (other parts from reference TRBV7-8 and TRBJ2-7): GAGVSQSPRYKVAKRGQDVALRCDPISGHVSLFWYQQALGQGPEFLTYFQNEAQLDKSGLPSDRFFAERPEGSVSTLKIQRTQQEDSAVYLCASSSTGFSYEQYFGPGTRLTVT.

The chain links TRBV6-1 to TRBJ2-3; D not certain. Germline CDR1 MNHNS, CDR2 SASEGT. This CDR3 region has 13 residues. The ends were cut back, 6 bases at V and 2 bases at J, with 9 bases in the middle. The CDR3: CASRRRNTDTQYF. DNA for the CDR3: TGTGCCAGCAGGAGGAGAAACACAGATACGCAGTATTTT.

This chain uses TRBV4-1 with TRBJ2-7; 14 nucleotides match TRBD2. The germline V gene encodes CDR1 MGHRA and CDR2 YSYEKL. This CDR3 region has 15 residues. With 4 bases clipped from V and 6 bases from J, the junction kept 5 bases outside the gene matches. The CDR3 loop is CASSRAGLAGAEQYF. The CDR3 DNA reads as TGCGCCAGCAGCCGAGCGGGACTAGCGGGGGCCGAGCAGTACTTC.

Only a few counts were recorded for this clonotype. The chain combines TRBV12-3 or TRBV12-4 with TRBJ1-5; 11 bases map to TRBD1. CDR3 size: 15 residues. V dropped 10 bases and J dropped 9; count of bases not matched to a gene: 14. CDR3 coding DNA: TGTGCCACCACATCCGGGACAGGGGGTTATGGGCCCCAGCATTTT. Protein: CATTSGTGGYGPQHF.

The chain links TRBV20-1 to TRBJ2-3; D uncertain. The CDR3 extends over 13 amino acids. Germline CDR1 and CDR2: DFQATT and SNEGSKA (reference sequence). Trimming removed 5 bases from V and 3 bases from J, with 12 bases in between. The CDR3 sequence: CSAGVGETDTQYF. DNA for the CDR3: TGCAGTGCTGGGGTAGGAGAGACAGATACGCAGTATTTT.

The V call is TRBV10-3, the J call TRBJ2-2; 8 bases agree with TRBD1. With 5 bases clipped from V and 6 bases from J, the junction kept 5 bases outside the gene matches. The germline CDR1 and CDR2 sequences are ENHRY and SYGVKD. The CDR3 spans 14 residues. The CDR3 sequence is CAISTQGGAGELFF. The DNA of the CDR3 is TGTGCCATCAGTACACAGGGGGGCGCCGGGGAGCTGTTTTTT.

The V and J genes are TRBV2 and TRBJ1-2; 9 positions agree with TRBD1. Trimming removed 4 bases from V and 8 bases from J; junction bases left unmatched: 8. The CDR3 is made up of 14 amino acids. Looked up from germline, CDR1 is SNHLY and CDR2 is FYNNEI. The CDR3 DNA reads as TGTGCCAGCAGTGTTGAGGTGGGGACAGGGGGCTACACCTTC. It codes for CASSVEVGTGGYTF.